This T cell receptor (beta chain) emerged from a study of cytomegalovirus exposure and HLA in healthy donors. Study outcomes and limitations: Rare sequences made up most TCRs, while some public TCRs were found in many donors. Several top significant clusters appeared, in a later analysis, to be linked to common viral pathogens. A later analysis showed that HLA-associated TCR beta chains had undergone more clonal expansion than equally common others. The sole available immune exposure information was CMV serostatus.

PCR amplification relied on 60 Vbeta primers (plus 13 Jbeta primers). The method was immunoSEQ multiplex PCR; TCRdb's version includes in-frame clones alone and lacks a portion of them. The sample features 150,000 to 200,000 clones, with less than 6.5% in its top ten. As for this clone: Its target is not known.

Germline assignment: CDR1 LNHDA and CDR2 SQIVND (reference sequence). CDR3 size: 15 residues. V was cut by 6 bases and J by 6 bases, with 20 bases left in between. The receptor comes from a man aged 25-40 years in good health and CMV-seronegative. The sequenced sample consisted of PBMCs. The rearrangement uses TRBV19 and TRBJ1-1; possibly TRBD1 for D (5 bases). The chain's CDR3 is CASSRGDFSPAEAFF. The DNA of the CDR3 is TGTGCCAGTAGCAGAGGGGACTTCTCCCCCGCTGAAGCTTTCTTT.